One TCR beta chain is described in this entry. Its cognate antigen has yet to be identified. Per-base qualities were not stored, and no clone one base away is much larger. The donors belonged to the validation cohort of 120 subjects, which was separate from the 666-subject first cohort. Library generation was performed with the immunoSEQ multiplex PCR assay. Turning to the authors' computational methods: A statistical classification framework was developed to diagnose cytomegalovirus status using the catalog of TCR beta chain sequences. TCRdb stores this immuneACCESS table with in-frame sequences only. Part of the clones is absent; in the studies checked, under half of the shortfall reflects unresolved V genes, and no reason is known for the rest. The V and J calls and the clone size are those of that table, but D and trimming were determined from the DNA. The sample has 150,000 to 170,000 clones on record, 65% to 90% of them singletons. Of the sample, 20% to 25% falls within the top ten clones.

The sample is drawn from a study of cytomegalovirus exposure and HLA in healthy donors (dated by TCRdb to the late 2010s). Context from the whole study: According to a later analysis, the roughly 120 validation repertoires were produced on the same platform as the 600 to 850 repertoires of the first cohort. The study aimed to test whether signatures of past pathogen exposure could be identified by cataloging public T cell receptors. Besides the first cohort of approximately 670 subjects, a separate validation cohort made up of 120 or so different subjects was used. The study combined high-throughput TCR immunosequencing, statistical association of individual TCRs with disease status, and machine learning to predict cytomegalovirus infection status.

Broad study findings and their caveats: Cytomegalovirus status was reported to be diagnosed by the classifier with high specificity and sensitivity in both the original and validation cohorts. Across donors, most TCR sequences were observed very rarely, whereas some public TCRs were present in many individuals. In vitro tests confirmed that three of the cytomegalovirus-associated TCR beta chains recognize cytomegalovirus antigens. The authors suggested that the approach could potentially be extended to other disease states and immunological phenotypes. In the study, 164 TCR beta chains were listed as associated with cytomegalovirus. A later analysis lacked HLA typing for the validation cohort, so it scored co-occurrence in that cohort across all 120 repertoires. A later analysis found that TCRs clustered in the first cohort also tended to co-occur in the 100 to 150 validation repertoires, with more than 90% of cluster scores above 0.

The CDR3 has 15 amino acids, counting the end cysteine and phenylalanine. Kept here is only the CDR3 DNA, which spans 45 bases and is read in frame from base 1. The V and J ends are trimmed by 2 bases and 5 bases, leaving 16 bases between them. CDR1 and CDR2 are read off the germline V gene (reference sequence) as SGHNT and YYREEE. The sequencing sample was made of PBMCs. The chain was built from TRBV5-4 and TRBJ1-2; confidence is insufficient to name the D gene. The TCR comes from a man between 18 and 35 years old in good health and CMV-seropositive. Here the CDR3 is given as CASSLSAAQVYGYTF. The DNA reads as follows: TGTGCCAGCAGCTTATCAGCCGCGCAGGTTTATGGCTACACCTTC.